The 23 T cell receptor beta chains reported below all come from one sample, sequenced in a study of blood T cell repertoires in COVID-19. Only in-frame clones appear in the TCRdb table, and some are missing; sequencing was by immunoSEQ multiplex PCR. The repertoire holds a few hundred thousand clones, roughly four fifths seen once, with around a tenth in the top ten. The specimen sequenced was PBMCs or T cells enriched from blood (not recorded which). All receptors derive from a man aged 35 to 55 who had recovered from COVID-19.

V gene TRBV7-8 combines with J gene TRBJ2-7; 10 nucleotides agree with TRBD1. The CDR3 covers 15 residues. V lost 5 bases, J lost 2 bases, and 6 bases stayed unmatched. Germline lookup yields CDR1 SGHVS and CDR2 FQNEAQ. As DNA, the CDR3 is TGTGCCAGCAGCCGTGGGACAGGGGCCCCCTACGAGCAGTACTTC. The encoded protein is CASSRGTGAPYEQYF.

This clone was seen a few times. The chain uses TRBV5-1 and TRBJ1-4; no clear D gene. V lost 3 bases and J lost 3, with 6 bases in between. Germline CDR1 reads SGHRS; CDR2 reads YFSETQ. The CDR3 totals 13 residues. CDR3 sequence (DNA): TGCGCCAGCAGCTACGGTTCTAATGAAAAACTGTTTTTT. It yields the protein CASSYGSNEKLFF.

V usage is TRBV5-1 and J usage is TRBJ1-1, with D maybe TRBD1 (6 bases). The germline gives CDR1 SGHRS, CDR2 YFSETQ. The CDR3 has 16 amino acids. V was shortened by 3 bases and J by 0 bases, with 15 bases between the two germline ends. CDR3 DNA: TGCGCCAGCAGCTGGGTGGGGGCACAAATGAACACTGAAGCTTTCTTT. This translates into CASSWVGAQMNTEAFF. Based on the CDR3 plus reference TRBV5-1 and TRBJ1-1, the full variable domain is KAGVTQTPRYLIKTRGQQVTLSCSPISGHRSVSWYQQTPGQGLQFLFEYFSETQRNKGNFPGRFSGRQFSNSRSEMNVSTLELGDSALYLCASSWVGAQMNTEAFFGQGTRLTVV.

The chain recombines TRBV18 with TRBJ1-1; a possible D gene is TRBD1 (6 bases). The CDR3 runs to 13 residues. V was trimmed by 4 bases and J by 4 bases, leaving 10 bases between them. Germline V lookup: CDR1 KGHSH, CDR2 LQKENI. The CDR3 sequence is CASSRGGTTEAFF. The CDR3 region has the DNA TGTGCCAGCTCACGCGGGGGCACCACTGAAGCTTTCTTT.

A single count supports this clone. The chain combines TRBV9 with TRBJ1-6; 7 positions agree with TRBD1. Germline trimming cut 4 bases from V and 4 bases from J; bases unmatched to any gene: 5. CDR1 is SGDLS and CDR2 is YYNGEE in the germline V gene. This CDR3 spans 15 amino acids. CDR3 coding DNA: TGTGCCAGCAGCACCGACAGGGCTTATAATTCACCCCTCCACTTT. Protein sequence: CASSTDRAYNSPLHF. Complete variable domain (other parts from reference TRBV9 and TRBJ1-6): DSGVTQTPKHLITATGQRVTLRCSPRSGDLSVYWYQQSLDQGLQFLIQYYNGEERAKGNILERFSAQQFPDLHSELNLSSLELGDSALYFCASSTDRAYNSPLHFGNGTRLTVT.

The V and J genes are TRBV7-9 and TRBJ2-3; D is perhaps TRBD1 (5 bases). This CDR3 is 14 amino acids long. Germline assignment: CDR1 SEHNR and CDR2 FQNEAQ (reference sequence). The V end was cut by 2 bases, the J end by 4 bases, with 10 bases between. CDR3 nucleotides: TGTGCCAGCAGCTTATCCCAGGGATCAGATACGCAGTATTTT. It codes for CASSLSQGSDTQYF.

This clone was counted only a few times. CDR3 in amino acids: CASSRLTPQRSTNYGYTF. The CDR3 region has the DNA TGTGCCAGCAGCAGACTTACCCCGCAGCGGTCGACTAACTATGGCTACACCTTC. The J gene is TRBJ1-2, the V gene TRBV14; D not certain. CDR1 SGHDN and CDR2 FVKESK come from the germline V gene. Trimming took 5 bases from V and 0 from J, leaving 22 bases between them. The CDR3 consists of 18 residues.

This chain links TRBV30 with TRBJ2-5, with D perhaps TRBD2 (6 bases). The CDR3 is 15 residues long. Germline values: CDR1 GTSNPN, CDR2 SVGIG (reference sequence). The V end was cut by 2 bases, the J end by 5 bases, with 18 bases between. CDR3 DNA: TGTGCCTGGAGTCCCGCTAGCGCCCGGACTGAGACCCAGTACTTC. Its protein is CAWSPASARTETQYF. The full variable domain, rest sourced from reference TRBV30 and TRBJ2-5, is SQTIHQWPATLVQPVGSPLSLECTVEGTSNPNLYWYRQAAGRGLQLLFYSVGIGQISSEVPQNLSASRPQDRQFILSSKKLLLSDSGFYLCAWSPASARTETQYFGPGTRLLVL.

This chain uses TRBV9 with TRBJ2-1; D uncertain. The CDR3 contains 17 residues. Trimming stripped 1 base from V and 0 bases from J, with 14 bases between. Germline lookup yields CDR1 SGDLS and CDR2 YYNGEE. The CDR3 nucleotides are TGTGCCAGCAGCGTAAATAGTCCGACAAGCTCCTACAATGAGCAGTTCTTC. It is translated as CASSVNSPTSSYNEQFF. The full variable domain, rest sourced from reference TRBV9 and TRBJ2-1, is DSGVTQTPKHLITATGQRVTLRCSPRSGDLSVYWYQQSLDQGLQFLIQYYNGEERAKGNILERFSAQQFPDLHSELNLSSLELGDSALYFCASSVNSPTSSYNEQFFGPGTRLTVL.

This rearrangement joins TRBV7-8 to TRBJ1-3; TRBD1 matches 7 bases. After removal of 5 bases from V and 0 bases from J, the junction contained 7 bases not matched to a gene. The CDR3 consists of 16 residues. The germline V gene encodes CDR1 SGHVS and CDR2 FQNEAQ. The CDR3 DNA is TGTGCCAGCAGCCTAACGGACAGGCTCTCTGGAAACACCATATATTTT. Protein sequence: CASSLTDRLSGNTIYF.

The rearrangement links TRBV15 to TRBJ2-3; 7 nucleotides agree with TRBD2. The CDR3 runs 16 residues. Germline CDR1 reads LNHNV; CDR2 reads YYDKDF (reference sequence). V shed 0 bases and J 10 bases; nucleotides not matched to a gene: 13. The CDR3 sequence: CATSRDVLAETEAQYF. CDR3 coding DNA: TGTGCCACCAGCAGAGATGTGCTAGCGGAGACCGAGGCGCAGTATTTT.

The gene calls are TRBV19 and TRBJ2-7, with D possibly being TRBD1 (5 bases). Germline CDR1 LNHDA, CDR2 SQIVND (reference sequence). This CDR3 comprises 14 residues. Trimming took off 5 bases at V and 5 bases at J, with 16 bases between the two ends. CDR3 region: CASSWAGPMDEQYF. The CDR3 DNA reads TGTGCCAGTAGTTGGGCAGGGCCGATGGACGAGCAGTACTTC.

The gene calls are TRBV29-1 and TRBJ2-7, with D perhaps TRBD2 (7 bases). From germline, CDR1 is SQVTM and CDR2 ANQGSEA. V gave up 0 bases and J gave up 1 base, with 22 bases separating them. CDR3 size: 18 residues. CDR3 bases: TGCAGCGTTGAAGATCTACCCAGAGGGGGGGGAGTTTCCTACGAGCAGTACTTC. This encodes CSVEDLPRGGGVSYEQYF.

This clone was seen once. The chain uses TRBV2 and TRBJ2-3; D is unclear. The CDR3 length is 12 residues. The germline V and J ends were trimmed by 4 bases and 11 bases, with 13 bases remaining between them. Looked up from germline, CDR1 is SNHLY and CDR2 is FYNNEI. This CDR3 is CASSGTAGVQYF. In DNA, the CDR3 is TGTGCCAGCAGTGGAACCGCAGGTGTGCAGTATTTT.

The CDR3 sequence is CSVEDVQGLNTEAFF. In nucleotides, the CDR3 is TGCAGCGTTGAAGACGTGCAGGGATTGAACACTGAAGCTTTCTTT. The V and J genes are TRBV29-1 and TRBJ1-1; possibly TRBD1 for D (5 bases). V was cut by 0 bases and J by 0 bases, with 11 bases left in between. This CDR3 has 15 residues. CDR1 is SQVTM and CDR2 is ANQGSEA in the germline V gene.

The V call is TRBV6-2 or TRBV6-3, the J call TRBJ2-1; the D gene is possibly TRBD2 (6 bases). V dropped 5 bases and J dropped 1 base, with 12 bases sitting between them. The length of the CDR3 is 15 residues. CDR1 MNHEY and CDR2 SVGEGT come from the germline V gene. The CDR3 is CASSIAVRSYNEQFF. The CDR3 DNA sequence: TGTGCCAGCAGTATAGCGGTTCGGTCCTACAATGAGCAGTTCTTC.

The chain links TRBV5-4 to TRBJ1-1; D not certain. Trimming removed 2 bases from V and 2 bases from J, with 7 bases in between. Germline V gives CDR1 SGHNT, CDR2 YYREEE (reference sequence). The CDR3 is 13 amino acids. The DNA for the CDR3 is TGTGCCAGCAGCTTCCAGAACAACACTGAAGCTTTCTTT. Its translation is CASSFQNNTEAFF.

This clone was detected a few times. The chain links TRBV5-1 to TRBJ1-5; maybe TRBD1 (5 bases). Germline V lookup: CDR1 SGHRS, CDR2 YFSETQ. The ends were cut back, 2 bases at V and 0 bases at J, with 12 bases in the middle. The CDR3 has 16 amino acids. CDR3 amino acids: CASSLRQQYSNQPQHF. CDR3 coding DNA: TGCGCCAGCAGCTTAAGACAGCAGTATAGCAATCAGCCCCAGCATTTT.

The sample holds one count of this clone. The CDR3 nucleotides are TGTGCCAGCAGCCCAGGTGGTAGCAATCAGCCCCAGCATTTT. This codes for CASSPGGSNQPQHF. The rearrangement uses TRBV5-5 and TRBJ1-5; D is uncertain. The germline CDR1 and CDR2 sequences are SGHKS and YYEKEE (reference sequence). The length of the CDR3 is 14 residues. V was pared by 4 bases and J by 0 bases, with 8 bases between.

The V and J genes are TRBV7-8 and TRBJ2-1; no definite D call. CDR1 and CDR2 from the germline V gene are SGHVS and FQNEAQ. The CDR3 runs to 16 residues. V gave up 5 bases and J gave up 2 bases, with 16 bases separating them. CDR3 loop: CASSPDSVSPYNEQFF. The CDR3 DNA reads as TGTGCCAGCAGCCCCGATTCTGTAAGCCCCTACAATGAGCAGTTCTTC.

The V gene is TRBV11-2, the J gene TRBJ2-7; TRBD1 matches 7 bases. The CDR3 sequence is 15 residues long. The germline CDR1 and CDR2 sequences are SGHAT and FQNNGV. The trim removed 3 bases at V and 2 bases at J, leaving 7 bases unmatched. CDR3 in amino acids: CASSLADRDPYEQYF. CDR3 coding DNA: TGTGCCAGCAGCTTGGCCGACAGGGATCCCTACGAGCAGTACTTC.

The genes are TRBV7-6 and TRBJ2-3; the D gene is possibly TRBD1 (6 bases). The V end lost 0 bases, the J end lost 1 base, and 8 bases lay between the germline ends. This CDR3 has 15 residues. Germline-derived CDR1 and CDR2 are SGHVS and FNYEAQ. CDR3 nucleotides: TGTGCCAGCAGCTTAGCGCACAGGGGCACAGATACGCAGTATTTT. It specifies CASSLAHRGTDTQYF.

This sequence joins TRBV15 and TRBJ2-2; D remains ambiguous. V dropped 5 bases and J dropped 5 bases, with 9 bases sitting between them. CDR1 and CDR2 (germline): LNHNV, YYDKDF (reference sequence). CDR3 length equals 13 residues. CDR3 amino acids: CATSRRRTGELFF. The CDR3 coding sequence is TGTGCCACCAGCCGCCGGCGGACCGGGGAGCTGTTTTTT.